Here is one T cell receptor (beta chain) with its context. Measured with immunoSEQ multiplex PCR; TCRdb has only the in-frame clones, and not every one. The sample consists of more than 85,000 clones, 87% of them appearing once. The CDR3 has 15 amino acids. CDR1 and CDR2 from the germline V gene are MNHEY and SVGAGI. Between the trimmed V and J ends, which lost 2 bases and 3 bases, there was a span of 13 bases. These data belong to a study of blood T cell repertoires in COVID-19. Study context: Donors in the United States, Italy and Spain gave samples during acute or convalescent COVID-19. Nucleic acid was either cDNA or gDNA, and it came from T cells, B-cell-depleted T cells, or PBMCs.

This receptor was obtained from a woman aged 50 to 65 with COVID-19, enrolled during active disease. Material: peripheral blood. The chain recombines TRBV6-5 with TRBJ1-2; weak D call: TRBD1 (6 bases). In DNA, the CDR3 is TGTGCCAGCAGTTACACCGGCAGGGGATACTATGGCTACACCTTC. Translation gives CASSYTGRGYYGYTF.